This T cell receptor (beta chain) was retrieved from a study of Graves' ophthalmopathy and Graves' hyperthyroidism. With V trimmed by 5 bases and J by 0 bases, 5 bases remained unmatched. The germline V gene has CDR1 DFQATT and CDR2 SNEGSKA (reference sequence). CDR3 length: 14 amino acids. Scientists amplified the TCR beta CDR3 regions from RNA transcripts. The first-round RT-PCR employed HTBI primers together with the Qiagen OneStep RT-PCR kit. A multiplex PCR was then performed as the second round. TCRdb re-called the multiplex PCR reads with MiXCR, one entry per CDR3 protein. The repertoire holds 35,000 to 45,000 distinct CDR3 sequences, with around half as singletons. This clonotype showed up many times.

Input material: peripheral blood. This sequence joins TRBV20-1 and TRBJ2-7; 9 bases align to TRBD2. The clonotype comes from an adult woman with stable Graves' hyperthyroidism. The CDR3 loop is CSAGPSGTSYEQYF. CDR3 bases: TGCAGTGCTGGCCCTAGCGGGACCTCCTACGAGCAGTACTTC.